This TCR beta chain was documented in a study of PD-L1 blockade in urothelial cancer. Study overall: Twenty-five of 29 patients were men who had bladder-origin urothelial cancer. Blood drawn 3 weeks (second dose) and 6 weeks after treatment start was analyzed.

Assay: immunoSEQ multiplex PCR; the TCRdb copy retains only in-frame clones and omits some. The table lists approximately 90,000 clones, 80% to 85% of them singletons. Findings and caveats of the study: Pretreatment peripheral blood TCR clonality that fell below the median predicted better survival among the patients studied.

Sample time point: pretreatment peripheral blood. A word on this clone: Its target is unknown.

From germline, CDR1 is SGHTA and CDR2 FQGTGA. The CDR3 has 16 residues. The junction had 9 bases not matched to a gene; V was cut back by 4 bases and J by 2 bases. The gene calls are TRBV7-3 and TRBJ2-7; 9 bases match TRBD1. This sequence originates from a man in his 60s with urothelial cancer. Specimen: PBMCs, collected around atezolizumab (anti-PD-L1) treatment. The CDR3 spells CASSSEWDRDTYEQYF. CDR3 DNA sequence: TGTGCCAGCAGCTCAGAGTGGGACAGGGACACCTACGAGCAGTACTTC. Filled out from reference TRBV7-3 and TRBJ2-7, the complete variable domain reads GAGVSQTPSNKVTEKGKYVELRCDPISGHTALYWYRQSLGQGPEFLIYFQGTGAADDSGLPNDRFFAVRPEGSVSTLKIQRTERGDSAVYLCASSSEWDRDTYEQYFGPGTRLTVT.